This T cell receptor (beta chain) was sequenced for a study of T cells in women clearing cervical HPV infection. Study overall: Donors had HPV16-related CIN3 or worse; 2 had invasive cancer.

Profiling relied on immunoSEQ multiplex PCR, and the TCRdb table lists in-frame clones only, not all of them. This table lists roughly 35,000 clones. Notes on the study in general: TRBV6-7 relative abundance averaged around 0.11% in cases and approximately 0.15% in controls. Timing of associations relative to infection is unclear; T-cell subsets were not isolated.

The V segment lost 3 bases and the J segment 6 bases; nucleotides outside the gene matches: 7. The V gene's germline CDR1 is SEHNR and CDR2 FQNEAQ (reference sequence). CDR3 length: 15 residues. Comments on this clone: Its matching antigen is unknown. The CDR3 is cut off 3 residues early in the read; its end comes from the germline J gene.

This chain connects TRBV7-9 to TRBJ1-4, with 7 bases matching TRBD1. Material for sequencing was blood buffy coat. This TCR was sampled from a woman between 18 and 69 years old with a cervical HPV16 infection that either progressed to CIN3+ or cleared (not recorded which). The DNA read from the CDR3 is TGTGCCAGCAGCTTTCCAGGGGGTAGCGATGAAAAA. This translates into CASSFPGGSDEK. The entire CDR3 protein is CASSFPGGSDEKLFF.